This is a list of T cell receptor beta chains from one sample in a study of blood T cell repertoires in COVID-19. Measured with immunoSEQ multiplex PCR; TCRdb has only the in-frame clones, and not every one. The sample lists 200,000 to 300,000 clones, 65% to 90% seen once, with approximately 9.1% in the top ten. Material for sequencing was PBMCs or T cells enriched from blood (not recorded which). The receptors here all came from a woman between 50 and 59 years old with acute COVID-19. The conserved cysteine and the conserved F or W are not part of the CDR3 here. Size is omitted from some rows. Given values are once, few, many or a class for expanded clones.

len: 11
abundance: -
v_gene: TRBV14
j_gene: TRBJ1-2
CDR3aa: ASSQAVGYGYT

len: 13
abundance: few
v_gene: TRBV7-2
j_gene: TRBJ1-1
CDR3aa: ASSLFRDPDTEAF

len: 14
abundance: -
v_gene: TRBV5-6
j_gene: TRBJ2-7
CDR3aa: ASSSGYGLGLYEQY

len: 11
abundance: -
v_gene: TRBV25-1
j_gene: TRBJ1-1
CDR3aa: ASSADWGGRAF

len: 13
abundance: -
v_gene: TRBV5-8
j_gene: TRBJ2-3
CDR3aa: ASRLGQGATDTQY

len: 10
abundance: -
v_gene: TRBV6-5
j_gene: TRBJ2-1
CDR3aa: ASGQIHSEQF

len: 13
abundance: -
v_gene: TRBV6-2/TRBV6-3
j_gene: TRBJ1-1
CDR3aa: ASSPRGNMNTEAF

len: 13
abundance: -
v_gene: TRBV19
j_gene: TRBJ1-1
CDR3aa: ASSIDRTGNTEAF

len: 15
abundance: -
v_gene: TRBV7-9
j_gene: TRBJ1-5
CDR3aa: ASSLAGTGGSNQPQH

len: 13
abundance: -
v_gene: TRBV30
j_gene: TRBJ2-5
CDR3aa: AWSVRRDGGRPQY

len: 11
abundance: -
v_gene: TRBV11-3
j_gene: TRBJ1-1
CDR3aa: ASSLGPETEAF

len: 14
abundance: once
v_gene: TRBV5-1
j_gene: TRBJ2-5
CDR3aa: ASSLEPSGGGETQY

len: 15
abundance: -
v_gene: TRBV5-6
j_gene: TRBJ1-2
CDR3aa: ASSLVGGDPLGYGYT

len: 16
abundance: -
v_gene: TRBV7-9
j_gene: TRBJ2-3
CDR3aa: ASSAIGSGVYSTDTQY

len: 11
abundance: -
v_gene: TRBV19
j_gene: TRBJ2-3
CDR3aa: ASSSGVVDTQY

len: 12
abundance: many
v_gene: TRBV19
j_gene: TRBJ1-1
CDR3aa: ASSLQGANTEAF

len: 12
abundance: -
v_gene: TRBV6-5
j_gene: TRBJ2-5
CDR3aa: ASTSLQGKETQY

len: 14
abundance: -
v_gene: TRBV6-1
j_gene: TRBJ1-5
CDR3aa: ASSEPRKGGDQPQH

len: 11
abundance: -
v_gene: TRBV6-5
j_gene: TRBJ2-5
CDR3aa: ASSYTAQETQY

len: 13
abundance: -
v_gene: TRBV5-1
j_gene: TRBJ2-7
CDR3aa: ASSPAEGASYEQY